This is a list of T cell receptor beta chains from one sample in a study of blood T cell repertoires in COVID-19. Clones were read by immunoSEQ multiplex PCR, and TCRdb kept only the in-frame ones, dropping some. This sample carries a few hundred thousand clones, around nine tenths of them seen once, and the ten largest clones take 10%. Sequenced sample: PBMCs or T cells enriched from blood (not recorded which). Every receptor here comes from a woman between 50 and 59 years old who had recovered from COVID-19. Each CDR3 is given with its conserved first and last residue. The order of the fields is V gene, J gene, D gene, clone size, CDR3 DNA, CDR3 protein. A D gene is named only where the DNA matches it firmly. The size entry is marked missing in some rows and otherwise reads once, few, many or a size class.

>TRBV5-6|TRBJ2-7|-|once
TGTGCCAGCAGCACCACAGGGCTCGAGCAGTACTTC
CASSTTGLEQYF
>TRBV9|TRBJ2-3|TRBD2|-
TGTGCCAGCAGCGTTAGCGGGGGGCACACAGATACGCAGTATTTT
CASSVSGGHTDTQYF
>TRBV3-1/TRBV3-2|TRBJ1-3|-|-
TGTGCCAGCAGCCAAAAGTTCTTGGGGCCTGGAAACACCATATATTTT
CASSQKFLGPGNTIYF
>TRBV18|TRBJ1-3|-|-
TGTGCCAGCTCACCACTAGACAGTCCGGTTGGAAACACCATATATTTT
CASSPLDSPVGNTIYF
>TRBV6-5|TRBJ1-3|-|-
TGTGCCAGCACCGAGGGGGTCCGCTCTGGAAACACCATATATTTT
CASTEGVRSGNTIYF
>TRBV7-3|TRBJ1-6|-|-
TGTGCCAGCAGCCCGGGGGAGAAAGTTCTACCACCCCTCCACTTT
CASSPGEKVLPPLHF
>TRBV28|TRBJ1-6|-|-
TGTGCCAGCAGTTTAAAAGGGGCGGCCCTCCACTTT
CASSLKGAALHF
>TRBV5-6|TRBJ1-1|-|-
TGTGCCAGCAGCTTGGCCGACGGGAAGCAAGCTTTCTTT
CASSLADGKQAFF
>TRBV9|TRBJ1-4|TRBD1|-
TGTGCCAGCAGCCCAGCCCCTAGGACAGGCACAACTAATGAAAAACTGTTTTTT
CASSPAPRTGTTNEKLFF
>TRBV7-8|TRBJ1-5|-|once
TGTGCCAGCAGCCCGACAGGAAATCAGCCCCAGCATTTT
CASSPTGNQPQHF
>TRBV30|TRBJ1-2|TRBD1|-
TGTGCCTGGAACAGGGGGAACTATGGCTACACCTTC
CAWNRGNYGYTF
>TRBV2|TRBJ2-2|TRBD1|-
TGTGCCAGCAGTCTCCCCGGGACAGGTTATACCCGGGAGCTGTTTTTT
CASSLPGTGYTRELFF
>TRBV13|TRBJ2-1|-|-
TGTGCCAGCAGCTCAAGGGGCGTCGGGTTTGATGAGCAGTTCTTC
CASSSRGVGFDEQFF
>TRBV28|TRBJ2-7|TRBD2|-
TGTGCCAGCAGTCCCCGGGGTGGTAGCGGGGGATACGAGCAGTACTTC
CASSPRGGSGGYEQYF
>TRBV18|TRBJ1-6|-|-
TGTGCCAGCTCACCAGTGGAGGGACCTCGGACACCCCTCCACTTT
CASSPVEGPRTPLHF
>TRBV7-2|TRBJ2-7|TRBD2|-
TGTGCCTCCTCGCGGGGGTCAGGCTACGAGCAGTACTTC
CASSRGSGYEQYF
>TRBV5-4|TRBJ1-2|-|-
TGTGCCAGCAGCTTTAGGGGGATGTCCCACTATGGCTACACCTTC
CASSFRGMSHYGYTF
>TRBV20-1|TRBJ2-6|-|-
TGCAGTGCTAGTCAGGGCTCTGGGGCCAACGTCCTGACTTTC
CSASQGSGANVLTF
>TRBV11-2|TRBJ2-3|-|-
TGTGCCAGCAGCCGGGGCAGGGGCGACGGCACAGATACGCAGTATTTT
CASSRGRGDGTDTQYF
>TRBV4-2|TRBJ1-2|-|-
TGTGCCAGCAGCCAAGGGTTGGACACCGCTCTCTATGGCTACACCTTC
CASSQGLDTALYGYTF
>TRBV28|TRBJ1-2|-|-
TGTGCCAGCAGTTTGAAACAGGCCATCTATGGCTACACCTTC
CASSLKQAIYGYTF
>TRBV6-2/TRBV6-3|TRBJ1-2|-|-
TGTGCCAGCAGCCACTTGCAATGGTCCTATGGCTACACCTTC
CASSHLQWSYGYTF
>TRBV6-5|TRBJ2-3|TRBD1|-
TGTGCCAGCAGTTACTCGTGGACAGGGGCAGCAGATACGCAGTATTTT
CASSYSWTGAADTQYF
>TRBV29-1|TRBJ2-1|TRBD2|-
TGCAGCGTCCTCATGGGCGGGGGGGAGGTCTACAATGAGCAGTTCTTC
CSVLMGGGEVYNEQFF
>TRBV7-9|TRBJ2-5|-|-
TGTGCCAGCAGCTCTCTCGGGGTCCTGGAGACCCAGTACTTC
CASSSLGVLETQYF
>TRBV18|TRBJ1-1|TRBD1|-
TGTGCCAGCTCACCACAGGGGGCAGAAACTGAAGCTTTCTTT
CASSPQGAETEAFF
>TRBV29-1|TRBJ2-3|TRBD2|-
TGCAGCGTTGTCTCCGCTCTAGCGGGGGGTCGCACAGATACGCAGTATTTT
CSVVSALAGGRTDTQYF
>TRBV4-3|TRBJ2-1|TRBD2|-
TGCGCCAGCAGCCAAGATGGTAGCGGGGGCAGTGAGCAGTTCTTC
CASSQDGSGGSEQFF
>TRBV28|TRBJ2-6|TRBD1|-
TGTGCCAGCAGTTCGTACCGGGACAGTTATTCTGGGGCCAACGTCCTGACTTTC
CASSSYRDSYSGANVLTF
>TRBV28|TRBJ2-7|TRBD2|once
TGTGCCAGCAGCCCCGGACAAGCGGGGGCCCCAGAGCGGTACTTC
CASSPGQAGAPERYF
>TRBV2|TRBJ1-3|-|-
TGTGCCAGCAGTGAAATCAGGTCACCGCTTTTCCCAGTGCGGGACACCATATATTTT
CASSEIRSPLFPVRDTIYF
>TRBV29-1|TRBJ1-2|TRBD1|-
TGCAGCGTTGAAGTGACACAGGGGGCCTGGAATGGCTACACCTTC
CSVEVTQGAWNGYTF
>TRBV27|TRBJ2-7|TRBD1|-
TGTGCCAGCATGGGACAGGGTGTCGACGAGCAGTACTTC
CASMGQGVDEQYF
>TRBV5-1|TRBJ1-6|-|-
TGCGCCAGCAGCTTGCTGGACAGAAACAATTCACCCCTCCACTTT
CASSLLDRNNSPLHF
>TRBV4-2|TRBJ2-7|-|-
TGTGCCAGCAGCCAAGATTGGACAGAAGAGACCTACGAGCAGTACTTC
CASSQDWTEETYEQYF
>TRBV5-5|TRBJ1-2|-|few
TGTGCCAGCAGCTTAAAAGGCGGAAAGGACTATGGCTACACCTTC
CASSLKGGKDYGYTF
>TRBV5-1|TRBJ2-5|-|-
TGCGCCAGCAGCTTGGGACCAGGGTGGCAAGAGACCCAGTACTTC
CASSLGPGWQETQYF
>TRBV18|TRBJ2-2|-|-
TGTGCCAGCTCACCATACCAGGGGTTTTCCGGGGAGCTGTTTTTT
CASSPYQGFSGELFF
>TRBV7-9|TRBJ2-3|-|-
TGTGCCAGCAGCTTAGAAGGGGGACATAGCACAGATACGCAGTATTTT
CASSLEGGHSTDTQYF
>TRBV9|TRBJ2-6|-|-
TGTGCCAGCAGCCCCGTGACAGGAATCACCTCTGGGGCCAACGTCCTGACTTTC
CASSPVTGITSGANVLTF
>TRBV18|TRBJ1-4|-|few
TGTGCCAGCTCACTTCAGGGAATTAATGAAAAACTGTTTTTT
CASSLQGINEKLFF
>TRBV29-1|TRBJ1-2|TRBD1|-
TGCAGCGTTGAGGACAGGGGCAAGTATGGCTACACCTTC
CSVEDRGKYGYTF
>TRBV10-3|TRBJ2-7|TRBD2|once
TGTGCCATCAGTGTCGGTCTAGCGGGGGTTGTCGAGCAGTACTTC
CAISVGLAGVVEQYF